The 24 T cell receptor beta chains presented below share a single source sample, sequenced in a study of T-cell memory formation after mild COVID-19. Each CDR3 protein is one row after TCRdb ran MiXCR on the 5' RACE reads. The sample lists about 560,000 distinct CDR3 sequences; roughly a sixth were seen once. Sequencing was performed on PBMCs or a T cell subset sorted from them (not recorded which). The source of these receptors is an adult woman who had mild COVID-19 (a few samples of this study predate the infection). Cell type and time point are not known.

The chain joins TRBV4-1 to TRBJ2-1, with a weak D call TRBD2 (5 bases). Trimming shortened V by 2 bases and J by 8 bases, and 7 bases separated the two germline ends. The CDR3 loop spans 12 amino acids. Per germline, CDR1 MGHRA and CDR2 YSYEKL. CDR3: CASSQSGDEQFF. The CDR3 DNA reads as TGCGCCAGCAGCCAATCCGGGGATGAGCAGTTCTTC.

This clonotype was picked up a small number of times. The V call is TRBV7-8, the J call TRBJ2-5, with D perhaps matching TRBD2 (5 bases). V dropped 5 bases and J dropped 4 bases, with 11 bases sitting between them. Germline assignment: CDR1 SGHVS and CDR2 FQNEAQ. CDR3 size: 13 residues. CDR3 sequence (DNA): TGTGCCAGCAGCCGTAGGGCGGGAGAGACCCAGTACTTC. Protein sequence: CASSRRAGETQYF. The full variable domain, completed using reference TRBV7-8 and TRBJ2-5, is GAGVSQSPRYKVAKRGQDVALRCDPISGHVSLFWYQQALGQGPEFLTYFQNEAQLDKSGLPSDRFFAERPEGSVSTLKIQRTQQEDSAVYLCASSRRAGETQYFGPGTRLLVL.

This chain uses TRBV5-1 with TRBJ2-3; tentative D call: TRBD2 (6 bases). Germline V gene data show CDR1 as SGHRS and CDR2 as YFSETQ. V dropped 7 bases and J dropped 0 bases, with 21 bases sitting between them. The CDR3 is 17 amino acids. The CDR3 coding sequence is TGCGCCAGCGCGTTGGCCCGAACGGCGGGGAGCACAGATACGCAGTATTTT. Protein: CASALARTAGSTDTQYF.

This clonotype was counted a few times. The gene calls are TRBV7-9 and TRBJ2-3, with 14 bases lining up with TRBD2. CDR1 is SEHNR and CDR2 is FQNEAQ in the germline V gene (reference sequence). This CDR3 comprises 13 residues. V shed 9 bases and J 8 bases; nucleotides not matched to a gene: 4. The chain's CDR3 is CARGLAGGGTQYF. CDR3 nucleotide sequence: TGTGCCAGAGGACTAGCGGGAGGTGGTACGCAGTATTTT.

This rearrangement joins TRBV27 to TRBJ2-7; 9 bases fit TRBD1. The CDR3 runs 12 residues. CDR1 is MNHEY, CDR2 SMNVEV, per germline (reference sequence). The V and J ends lost 6 bases and 6 bases, in that order; junction bases with no gene match: 3. The CDR3 sequence: CASRGQGREQYF. CDR3 in DNA: TGTGCCAGCAGGGGACAGGGTCGCGAGCAGTACTTC.

The sample holds a few counts of this clonotype. The chain links TRBV9 to TRBJ2-6; D is unclear. CDR3 length: 16 amino acids. Germline assignment: CDR1 SGDLS and CDR2 YYNGEE. V was clipped by 0 bases and J by 0 bases, with 7 bases between them. The CDR3 bases are TGTGCCAGCAGCGTAGACGGTACCTCTGGGGCCAACGTCCTGACTTTC. It translates to CASSVDGTSGANVLTF.

The V and J genes are TRBV6-5 and TRBJ1-2; a weak D match, TRBD1 (5 bases). Germline-derived CDR1 and CDR2 are MNHEY and SVGAGI. V was shortened by 10 bases and J by 1 base, with 10 bases between the two germline ends. The CDR3 extends over 12 amino acids. The chain's CDR3 is CATDDSNYGYTF. CDR3 DNA: TGTGCCACCGACGACAGTAACTATGGCTACACCTTC.

The table lists this clonotype with a few counts. The chain combines TRBV24-1 with TRBJ1-5, with no clear D. The ends were cut back, 4 bases at V and 6 bases at J, with 12 bases in the middle. The CDR3 loop spans 14 amino acids. Germline V CDR1 and CDR2: KGHDR, SFDVKD. The CDR3 reads CATSDPTGAQPQHF. CDR3 in DNA: TGTGCCACCAGTGACCCCACGGGTGCTCAGCCCCAGCATTTT.

The gene calls are TRBV5-1 and TRBJ1-1; D is unresolved. V gave up 4 bases and J gave up 3 bases, with 13 bases separating them. Germline assignment: CDR1 SGHRS and CDR2 YFSETQ. The CDR3 spans 14 residues. In nucleotides, the CDR3 is TGCGCCAGCAGCCGCGGACCGGATTACACTGAAGCTTTCTTT. Translating gives CASSRGPDYTEAFF. The entire variable domain, with the rest obtained from reference TRBV5-1 and TRBJ1-1, is as follows: KAGVTQTPRYLIKTRGQQVTLSCSPISGHRSVSWYQQTPGQGLQFLFEYFSETQRNKGNFPGRFSGRQFSNSRSEMNVSTLELGDSALYLCASSRGPDYTEAFFGQGTRLTVV.

This chain links TRBV5-1 with TRBJ1-1; 8 bases align to TRBD1. Trimming at V came to 4 bases and at J to 5 bases, leaving 10 bases not matched to a gene. Germline CDR1 SGHRS, CDR2 YFSETQ. The CDR3 loop spans 15 amino acids. This CDR3 reads CASSLGTGRGTEAFF. The DNA of the CDR3 is TGCGCCAGCAGCCTAGGGACAGGCAGAGGGACTGAAGCTTTCTTT.

This clonotype was seen more than once but under ten times. The rearrangement joins TRBV12-3 or TRBV12-4 to TRBJ1-2; D is undetermined. V was shortened by 5 bases and J by 8 bases, with 15 bases between the two germline ends. The CDR3 is 13 residues long. Here the CDR3 reads CASSNRPNRGYTF. In DNA, the CDR3 is TGTGCCAGCAGTAACCGACCTAATCGGGGCTACACCTTC.

This clonotype was seen only a few times. The chain joins TRBV7-8 to TRBJ2-1, with 10 bases lining up with TRBD1. J was trimmed by 5 bases and V by 0 bases; bases with no gene match: 1. Germline values: CDR1 SGHVS, CDR2 FQNEAQ. CDR3 length: 15 residues. The chain's CDR3 is CASSLAGTGDNEQFF. The CDR3 DNA is TGTGCCAGCAGCTTAGCGGGGACAGGGGACAATGAGCAGTTCTTC.

This clonotype was counted ten times or more. This chain uses TRBV5-1 with TRBJ2-1; D perhaps matches TRBD1 (6 bases). V was cut by 4 bases and J by 0 bases, with 11 bases left in between. Germline lookup yields CDR1 SGHRS and CDR2 YFSETQ. This CDR3 spans 15 amino acids. CDR3 sequence (DNA): TGCGCCAGCAGCGAGACAGGTAGCTCCTACAATGAGCAGTTCTTC. It is translated as CASSETGSSYNEQFF.

This clonotype was detected a few times. The chain employs TRBV5-1 and TRBJ2-7; TRBD1 agrees at 10 bases. Trimming at V came to 4 bases and at J to 3 bases, leaving 7 bases not matched to a gene. This CDR3 has 15 residues. The germline CDR1 and CDR2 sequences are SGHRS and YFSETQ. The CDR3 DNA sequence: TGCGCCAGCAGCCCGGGACAGGGGACCCGCTACGAGCAGTACTTC. It is translated as CASSPGQGTRYEQYF.

This clonotype was observed a single time. The CDR3 coding sequence is TGCAGCGTTGGGGGACAGGGGGGAAACACTGAAGCTTTCTTT. Its translation is CSVGGQGGNTEAFF. This chain links TRBV29-1 with TRBJ1-1; TRBD1 agrees at 11 bases. CDR1 SQVTM and CDR2 ANQGSEA come from the germline V gene. With V trimmed by 4 bases and J by 2 bases, 3 bases remained unmatched. This CDR3 has 14 amino acids.

This clonotype was recorded a few times. V gene TRBV4-3 combines with J gene TRBJ2-4; D gene uncertain. Germline V gives CDR1 LGHNA, CDR2 YSLEER. The CDR3 runs to 18 residues. The V and J ends lost 0 bases and 0 bases respectively, with 15 bases between them. For the CDR3, the DNA is TGCGCCAGCAGCCAAGATACGGACCGAACATTAGCCAAAAACATTCAGTACTTC. Encoded protein: CASSQDTDRTLAKNIQYF.

This clonotype was recorded a few times. V is TRBV4-1 and J is TRBJ1-4; no firm D call. V was cut by 0 bases and J by 4 bases, with 9 bases left in between. Germline V lookup: CDR1 MGHRA, CDR2 YSYEKL. CDR3 size: 15 residues. The CDR3 region has the DNA TGCGCCAGCAGCCAAGAGCCGGGGATTAATGAAAAACTGTTTTTT. It specifies CASSQEPGINEKLFF.

The V call is TRBV12-3 or TRBV12-4, the J call TRBJ2-1; TRBD1 is a possible D gene (7 bases). The CDR3 has 15 residues. Trimming shortened V by 6 bases and J by 2 bases, and 14 bases separated the two germline ends. The CDR3 nucleotides read TGTGCCAGCAGAGAGACAGGGAGGCCCTACAATGAGCAGTTCTTC. It codes for CASRETGRPYNEQFF.

The V call is TRBV20-1, the J call TRBJ1-4; D is uncertain. The CDR3 has 14 residues. The V and J ends lost 0 bases and 10 bases respectively, with 15 bases between them. In germline, CDR1 is DFQATT, CDR2 SNEGSKA (reference sequence). CDR3 sequence: CSARDQLGLGKLFF. The CDR3 nucleotides read TGCAGTGCTAGAGATCAACTAGGGTTAGGAAAACTGTTTTTT.

This clonotype was recorded a few times. The chain recombines TRBV7-6 with TRBJ2-6; TRBD1 matches 8 bases. J lost 1 base, V lost 4 bases, and 9 bases had no gene match. The CDR3 runs to 18 residues. The germline V gene encodes CDR1 SGHVS and CDR2 FNYEAQ. The chain's CDR3 is CASSSGQGWVSGANVLTF. The CDR3 DNA follows: TGTGCCAGCAGCTCCGGACAGGGTTGGGTTTCTGGGGCCAACGTCCTGACTTTC.

This clonotype occurred a few times. The chain couples TRBV20-1 to TRBJ1-4; tentative D call: TRBD1 (6 bases). Trimming cost V 3 bases and J 8 bases, with 13 bases left between them. The V gene's germline CDR1 is DFQATT and CDR2 SNEGSKA (reference sequence). CDR3 length: 13 amino acids. CDR3 sequence (DNA): TGCAGTGCTAGGGACGGGACAAGGGAAAAACTGTTTTTT. Translating gives CSARDGTREKLFF.

The chain carries TRBV5-5 and TRBJ2-1, with D tentatively TRBD1 (6 bases). CDR3 length: 13 residues. Germline CDR1 SGHKS, CDR2 YYEKEE (reference sequence). With 8 bases removed from V and 5 bases from J, the gap between germline ends came to 14 bases. The CDR3 region is CASRTVGDNEQFF. The CDR3, as DNA: TGTGCCAGTCGGACAGTAGGCGACAATGAGCAGTTCTTC.

This clonotype was picked up many times. The chain joins TRBV10-3 to TRBJ2-1; 11 bases fit TRBD2. The V segment lost 4 bases and the J segment 7 bases; nucleotides outside the gene matches: 6. CDR3 length: 15 residues. Germline CDR1 and CDR2: ENHRY and SYGVKD. The chain's CDR3 is CAISGASGGLNEQFF. The CDR3 DNA sequence: TGTGCCATCAGTGGGGCTAGCGGGGGGCTAAATGAGCAGTTCTTC.

V and J are TRBV9 and TRBJ2-1, with D hard to call. The V end was cut by 0 bases, the J end by 0 bases, with 22 bases between. CDR3 length equals 20 residues. Germline V CDR1 and CDR2: SGDLS, YYNGEE. CDR3 sequence: CASSVGRGMLSVPSYNEQFF. CDR3 coding DNA: TGTGCCAGCAGCGTAGGGAGAGGTATGCTATCGGTCCCCTCCTACAATGAGCAGTTCTTC. Supplemented by reference TRBV9 and TRBJ2-1, the full variable domain reads DSGVTQTPKHLITATGQRVTLRCSPRSGDLSVYWYQQSLDQGLQFLIQYYNGEERAKGNILERFSAQQFPDLHSELNLSSLELGDSALYFCASSVGRGMLSVPSYNEQFFGPGTRLTVL.